These 14 T cell receptor beta chains share one sample of origin, sequenced in a study of T cell responses to AZD1222 COVID-19 vaccine. Generated by immunoSEQ multiplex PCR, the TCRdb table keeps only in-frame clones and is missing some. This table has about 93,000 clones, under 90% appearing once. Sample: peripheral blood, taken on day 0 of MenACWY control vaccination. These receptors were collected from an adult in good health.

Ten or more counts support this clone. This chain uses TRBV15 with TRBJ1-5, with D unresolved. The germline gives CDR1 LNHNV, CDR2 YYDKDF (reference sequence). The CDR3 runs 14 residues. V lost 0 bases and J lost 5, with 8 bases in between. The CDR3 region is CATSRDTGYQPQHF. The CDR3 DNA reads as TGTGCCACCAGCAGAGATACGGGCTATCAGCCCCAGCATTTT.

The chain joins TRBV2 to TRBJ2-7; the D is unclear. The CDR3 contains 17 residues. From germline, CDR1 is SNHLY and CDR2 FYNNEI. V gave up 5 bases and J gave up 2 bases, with 22 bases separating them. The CDR3 sequence: CASSISRISTGTYEQYF. DNA of the CDR3: TGTGCCAGCAGTATCTCCAGGATAAGTACTGGAACCTACGAGCAGTACTTC.

The chain couples TRBV12-3 or TRBV12-4 to TRBJ1-2; perhaps TRBD1 as D (6 bases). V gave up 6 bases and J gave up 6 bases, with 14 bases separating them. The CDR3 is made up of 13 amino acids. The CDR3 reads CASRNSRGNGYTF. As DNA, the CDR3 is TGTGCCAGCAGAAACTCCAGGGGAAATGGCTACACCTTC.

The chain is built from TRBV21-1 and TRBJ2-1. TRBV21-1 is labeled a pseudogene. CDR3 length: 18 amino acids. CDR3 DNA: TGTGCCAGCAGCAATGGTCCCGGCTGTCCGAGCTCCTACAATGAGCAGTTCTTC. It codes for CASSNGPGCPSSYNEQFF.

The rearrangement joins TRBV5-1 to TRBJ1-1; D is ambiguous. Germline CDR1 and CDR2: SGHRS and YFSETQ. The V end lost 0 bases, the J end lost 4 bases, and 10 bases lay between the germline ends. The CDR3 consists of 14 residues. As DNA, the CDR3 is TGCGCCAGCAGCTTGGATCAACAGAGCACTGAAGCTTTCTTT. Its protein is CASSLDQQSTEAFF.

This chain joins TRBV27 and TRBJ1-5, with D unclear. Germline CDR1 is MNHEY and CDR2 is SMNVEV (reference sequence). The length of the CDR3 is 17 residues. V was cut by 6 bases and J by 0 bases, with 18 bases left in between. CDR3 sequence: CASSPSSRPYSNQPQHF. The CDR3 DNA reads TGTGCCAGCAGCCCCTCGTCCCGGCCTTATAGCAATCAGCCCCAGCATTTT.

This chain links TRBV7-9 with TRBJ1-4; 11 bases map to TRBD1. Per germline, CDR1 SEHNR and CDR2 FQNEAQ (reference sequence). V dropped 3 bases and J dropped 3; count of bases not matched to a gene: 6. CDR3 size: 17 residues. The DNA for the CDR3 is TGTGCCAGCAGCTTCCGGACAGGGGGCGTCGCTAATGAAAAACTGTTTTTT. Its translation is CASSFRTGGVANEKLFF.

The chain has TRBV19 and TRBJ2-7, with D tentatively TRBD1 (5 bases). From germline, CDR1 is LNHDA and CDR2 SQIVND (reference sequence). This CDR3 region has 13 residues. V gave up 3 bases and J gave up 5 bases, with 11 bases separating them. CDR3 protein: CASSIGRAHEQYF. The CDR3 DNA is TGTGCCAGTAGTATCGGCAGGGCCCACGAGCAGTACTTC.

V usage is TRBV20-1 and J usage is TRBJ1-2; D is undetermined. The CDR3 length is 12 residues. Germline CDR1 and CDR2: DFQATT and SNEGSKA (reference sequence). Trimming shortened V by 3 bases and J by 6 bases, and 11 bases separated the two germline ends. CDR3: CSASIRNDGYTF. The DNA for the CDR3 is TGCAGTGCTAGTATCAGGAATGATGGCTACACCTTC.

In its sample, this clone was seen once. The chain is built from TRBV20-1 and TRBJ2-7, with D uncertain. Deletions cut 2 bases from V and 2 bases from J, with 4 bases between. Germline V lookup: CDR1 DFQATT, CDR2 SNEGSKA (reference sequence). This CDR3 is 11 amino acids long. This CDR3 reads CSARPAYEQYF. The DNA of the CDR3 is TGCAGTGCTAGACCGGCCTACGAGCAGTACTTC.

The rearrangement joins TRBV7-3 to TRBJ2-1; D assignment may be TRBD1 or TRBD2 (5 bases each). Trimming pared 1 base from V and 8 bases from J, leaving 15 bases between. Germline V gene data show CDR1 as SGHTA and CDR2 as FQGTGA. The CDR3 contains 15 residues. CDR3 in amino acids: CASSLMTGPPHEQFF. The CDR3, as DNA: TGTGCCAGCAGCTTAATGACGGGACCCCCCCATGAGCAGTTCTTC.

This clone has just one count. The gene calls are TRBV27 and TRBJ2-2; TRBD1 or TRBD2 may be the D gene (5 bases each). CDR3 length: 17 residues. Germline lookup yields CDR1 MNHEY and CDR2 SMNVEV (reference sequence). Trimming removed 0 bases at V and 0 bases at J, with 11 bases between. The DNA of the CDR3 is TGTGCCAGCAGTTTATCGGTGGGGACCGCGAACACCGGGGAGCTGTTTTTT. Protein sequence: CASSLSVGTANTGELFF.

This clone was seen just once. This chain connects TRBV28 to TRBJ1-1, with a tentative D call TRBD1 (6 bases). This CDR3 is built from 14 residues. Germline V lookup: CDR1 MDHEN, CDR2 SYDVKM. The V end lost 7 bases, the J end lost 7 bases, and 19 bases lay between the germline ends. Here the CDR3 DNA reads TGTGCCAGCACCGACAGGTTGACGCCGGATGAAGCTTTCTTT. Residues: CASTDRLTPDEAFF.

The chain couples TRBV4-3 to TRBJ2-1; 13 bases match TRBD2. Trimming removed 2 bases from V and 3 bases from J; junction bases left unmatched: 4. This CDR3 contains 17 residues. Germline CDR1 LGHNA, CDR2 YSLEER. The chain's CDR3 is CASSQRGLAGFYNEQFF. The CDR3 DNA reads as TGCGCCAGCAGCCAAAGGGGACTAGCGGGGTTCTACAATGAGCAGTTCTTC.